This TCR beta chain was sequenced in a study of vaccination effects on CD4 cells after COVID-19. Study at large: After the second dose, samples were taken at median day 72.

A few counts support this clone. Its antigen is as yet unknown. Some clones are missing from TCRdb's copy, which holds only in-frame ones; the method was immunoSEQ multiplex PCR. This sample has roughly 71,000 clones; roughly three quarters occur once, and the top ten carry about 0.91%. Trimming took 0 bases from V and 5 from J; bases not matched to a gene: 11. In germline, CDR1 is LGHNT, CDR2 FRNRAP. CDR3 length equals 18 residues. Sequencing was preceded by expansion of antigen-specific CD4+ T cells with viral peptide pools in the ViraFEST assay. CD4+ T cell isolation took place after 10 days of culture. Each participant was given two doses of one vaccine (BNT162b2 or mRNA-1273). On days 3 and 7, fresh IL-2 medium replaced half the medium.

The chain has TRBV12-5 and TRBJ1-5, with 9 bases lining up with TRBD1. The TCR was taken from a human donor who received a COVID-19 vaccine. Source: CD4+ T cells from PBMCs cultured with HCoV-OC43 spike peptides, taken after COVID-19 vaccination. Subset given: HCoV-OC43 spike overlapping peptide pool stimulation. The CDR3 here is CASGLVRTGEYGDQPQHF. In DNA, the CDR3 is TGTGCTAGTGGTTTGGTAAGGACAGGGGAGTATGGGGATCAGCCCCAGCATTTT.